This T cell receptor beta chain was identified during a study of vaccination and CD4 T cells after COVID-19. Findings of the study overall: Median SARS-CoV-2-reactive clonotype numbers rose nonsignificantly, roughly 21 to 38.

The treatment: 10-day PBMC culture with coronavirus spike peptide pools or control peptides (ViraFEST assay). ViraFEST used peptide pools to expand antigen-specific T cells and subsequently sequenced their TCRs. Of note for this clonotype: Its antigen is not known.

The Oncomine TCR Beta short-read assay was what sequenced the DNA obtained from cultured CD4+ T cells. MiXCR was run by TCRdb on the PCR reads, yielding one entry per CDR3 protein. Of tens of thousands of distinct CDR3 sequences detected, over 40% appear once; the ten largest clones hold around 4.2%. The CDR3 has 12 amino acids. Per the germline V gene, CDR1 is MNHNS and CDR2 is SASEGT. The trim removed 7 bases at V and 13 bases at J, leaving 7 bases unmatched. This receptor was identified in a human donor who had recovered from COVID-19. This chain joins TRBV6-1 and TRBJ2-1, with 10 positions matching TRBD2. The sequenced sample consisted of CD4+ T cells from blood, cultured in vitro. This CDR3 is CASTKAGGRQFF. The CDR3 DNA reads as TGTGCCAGCACTAAAGCGGGGGGGCGACAGTTCTTC.